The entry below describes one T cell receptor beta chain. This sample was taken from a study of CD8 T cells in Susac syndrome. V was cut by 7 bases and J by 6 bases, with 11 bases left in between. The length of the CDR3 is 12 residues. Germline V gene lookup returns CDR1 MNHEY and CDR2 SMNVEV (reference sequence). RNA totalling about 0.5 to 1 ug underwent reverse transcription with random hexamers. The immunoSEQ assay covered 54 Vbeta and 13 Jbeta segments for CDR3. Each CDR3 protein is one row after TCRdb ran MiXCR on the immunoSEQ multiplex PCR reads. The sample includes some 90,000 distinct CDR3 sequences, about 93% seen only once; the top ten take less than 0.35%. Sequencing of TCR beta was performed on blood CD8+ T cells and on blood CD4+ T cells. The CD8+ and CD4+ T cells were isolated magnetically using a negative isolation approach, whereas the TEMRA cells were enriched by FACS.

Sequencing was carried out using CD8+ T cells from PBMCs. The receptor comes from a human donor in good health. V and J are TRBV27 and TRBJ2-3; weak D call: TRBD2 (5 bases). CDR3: CASKHGMDTQYF. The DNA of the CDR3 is TGTGCCAGCAAACACGGGATGGATACGCAGTATTTT.